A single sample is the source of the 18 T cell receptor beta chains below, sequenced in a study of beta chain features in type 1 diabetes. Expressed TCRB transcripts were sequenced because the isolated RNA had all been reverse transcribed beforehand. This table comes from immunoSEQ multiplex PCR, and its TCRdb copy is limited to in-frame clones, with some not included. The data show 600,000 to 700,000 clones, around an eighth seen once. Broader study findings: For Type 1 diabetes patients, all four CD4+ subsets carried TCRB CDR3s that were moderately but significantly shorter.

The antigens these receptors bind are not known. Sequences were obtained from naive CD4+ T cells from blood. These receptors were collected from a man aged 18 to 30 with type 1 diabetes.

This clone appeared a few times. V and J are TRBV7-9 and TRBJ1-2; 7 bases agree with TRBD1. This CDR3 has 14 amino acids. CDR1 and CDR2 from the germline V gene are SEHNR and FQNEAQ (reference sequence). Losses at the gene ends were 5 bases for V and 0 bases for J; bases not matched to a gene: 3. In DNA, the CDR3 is TGTGCCAGCAGCCGGACAGGCCCTAACTATGGCTACACCTTC. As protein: CASSRTGPNYGYTF.

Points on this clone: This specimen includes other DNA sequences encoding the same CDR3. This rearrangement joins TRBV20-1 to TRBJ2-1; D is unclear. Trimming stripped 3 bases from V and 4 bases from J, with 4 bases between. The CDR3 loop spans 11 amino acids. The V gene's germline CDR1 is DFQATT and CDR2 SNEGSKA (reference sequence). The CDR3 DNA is TGCAGTGCTAGGTCTTACAATGAGCAGTTCTTC. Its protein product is CSARSYNEQFF.

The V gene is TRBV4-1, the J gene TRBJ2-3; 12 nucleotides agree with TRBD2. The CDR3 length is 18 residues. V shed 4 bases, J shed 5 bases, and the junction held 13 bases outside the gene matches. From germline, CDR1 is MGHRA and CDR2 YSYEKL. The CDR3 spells CASSRLAGVLNSKDTQYF. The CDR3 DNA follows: TGCGCCAGCAGCCGACTAGCGGGGGTACTCAACTCCAAAGATACGCAGTATTTT.

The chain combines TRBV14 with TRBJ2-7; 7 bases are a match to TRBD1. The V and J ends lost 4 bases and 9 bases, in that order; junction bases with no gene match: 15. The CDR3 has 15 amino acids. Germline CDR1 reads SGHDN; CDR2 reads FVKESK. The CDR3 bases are TGTGCCAGCAGCCGAGACAGGGCGGAGGTGTTCGCGCAGTACTTC. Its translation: CASSRDRAEVFAQYF.

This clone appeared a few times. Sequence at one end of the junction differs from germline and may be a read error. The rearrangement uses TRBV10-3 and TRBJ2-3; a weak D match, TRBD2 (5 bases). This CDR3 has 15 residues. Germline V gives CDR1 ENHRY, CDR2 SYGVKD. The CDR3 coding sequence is TGTGCCAGCAGTCTCAATCGGGGAGCTACAGATACGCAGTATTTT. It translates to CASSLNRGATDTQYF.

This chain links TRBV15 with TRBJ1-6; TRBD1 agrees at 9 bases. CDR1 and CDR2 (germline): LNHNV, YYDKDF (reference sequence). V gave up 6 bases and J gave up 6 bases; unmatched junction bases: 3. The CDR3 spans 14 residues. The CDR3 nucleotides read TGTGCCACCAGTCTGGGACAGGGTAATTCACCCCTCCACTTT. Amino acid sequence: CATSLGQGNSPLHF.

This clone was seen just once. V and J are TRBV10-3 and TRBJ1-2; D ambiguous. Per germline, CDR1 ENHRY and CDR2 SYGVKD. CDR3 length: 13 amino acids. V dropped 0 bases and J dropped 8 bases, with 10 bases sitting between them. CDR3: CAISESVGEGYTF. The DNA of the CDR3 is TGTGCCATCAGTGAGTCCGTTGGGGAGGGCTACACCTTC.

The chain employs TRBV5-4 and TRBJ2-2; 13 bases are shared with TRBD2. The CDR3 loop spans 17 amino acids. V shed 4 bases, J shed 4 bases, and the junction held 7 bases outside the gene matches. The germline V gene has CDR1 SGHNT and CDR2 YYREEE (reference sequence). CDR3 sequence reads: CASSLGTSGAVTGELFF. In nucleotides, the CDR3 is TGTGCCAGCAGCCTTGGGACTAGCGGGGCCGTCACCGGGGAGCTGTTTTTT.

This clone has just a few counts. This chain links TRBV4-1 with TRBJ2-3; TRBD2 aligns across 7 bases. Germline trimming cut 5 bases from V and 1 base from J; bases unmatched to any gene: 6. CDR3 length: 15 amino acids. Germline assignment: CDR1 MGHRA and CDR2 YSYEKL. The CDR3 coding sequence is TGCGCCAGCAGCATGACTAGCTTAGGCACAGATACGCAGTATTTT. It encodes CASSMTSLGTDTQYF.

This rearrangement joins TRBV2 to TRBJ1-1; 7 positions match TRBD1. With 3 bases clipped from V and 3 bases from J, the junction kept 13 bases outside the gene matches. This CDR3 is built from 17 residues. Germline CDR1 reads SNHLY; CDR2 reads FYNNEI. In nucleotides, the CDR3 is TGTGCCAGCAGTGATGGACAGGTCCCGGCAGCCTACACTGAAGCTTTCTTT. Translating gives CASSDGQVPAAYTEAFF.

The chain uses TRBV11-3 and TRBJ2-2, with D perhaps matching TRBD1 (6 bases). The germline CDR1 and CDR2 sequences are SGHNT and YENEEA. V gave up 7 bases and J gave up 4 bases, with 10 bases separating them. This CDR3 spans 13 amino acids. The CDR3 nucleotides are TGTGCCAGCACCAACAGGGTCACCGGGGAGCTGTTTTTT. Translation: CASTNRVTGELFF.

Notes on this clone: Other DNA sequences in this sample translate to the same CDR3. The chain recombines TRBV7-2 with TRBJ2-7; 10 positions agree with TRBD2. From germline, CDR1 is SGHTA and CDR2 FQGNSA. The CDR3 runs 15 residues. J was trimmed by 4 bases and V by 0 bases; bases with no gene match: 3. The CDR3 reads CASSLASGGAYEQYF. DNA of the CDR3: TGTGCCAGCAGCTTAGCAAGCGGGGGGGCTTACGAGCAGTACTTC.

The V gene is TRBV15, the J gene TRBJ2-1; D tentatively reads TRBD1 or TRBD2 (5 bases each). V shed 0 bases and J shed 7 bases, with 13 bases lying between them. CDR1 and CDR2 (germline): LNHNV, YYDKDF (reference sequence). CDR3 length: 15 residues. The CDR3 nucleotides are TGTGCCACCAGCAGAGATCTGGGACCCGGTAATGAGCAGTTCTTC. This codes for CATSRDLGPGNEQFF.

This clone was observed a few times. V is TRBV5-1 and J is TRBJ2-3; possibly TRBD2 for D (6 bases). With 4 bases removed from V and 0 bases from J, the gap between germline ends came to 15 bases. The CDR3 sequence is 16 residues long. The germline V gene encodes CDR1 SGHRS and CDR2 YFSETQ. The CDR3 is CASSPTGVSSTDTQYF. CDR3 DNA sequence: TGCGCCAGCAGCCCCACGGGGGTTTCTAGCACAGATACGCAGTATTTT.

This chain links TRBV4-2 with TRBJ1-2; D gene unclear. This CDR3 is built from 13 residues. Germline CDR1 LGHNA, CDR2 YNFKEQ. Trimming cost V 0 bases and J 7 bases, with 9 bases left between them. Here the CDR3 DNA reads TGTGCCAGCAGCCAAGATCACACGAGTGGCTACACCTTC. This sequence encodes CASSQDHTSGYTF.

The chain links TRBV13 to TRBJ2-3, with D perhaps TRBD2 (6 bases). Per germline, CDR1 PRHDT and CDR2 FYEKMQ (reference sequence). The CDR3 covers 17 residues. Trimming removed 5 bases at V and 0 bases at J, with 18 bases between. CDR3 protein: CASSGSGLTSSTDTQYF. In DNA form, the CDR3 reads TGTGCCAGCAGCGGATCGGGACTTACTTCTAGCACAGATACGCAGTATTTT.

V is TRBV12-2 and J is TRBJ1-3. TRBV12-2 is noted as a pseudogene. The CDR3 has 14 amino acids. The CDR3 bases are TGTCAAACACCACGGGGGAGCTCTGGAAACACCATATATTTT. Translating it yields CQTPRGSSGNTIYF.

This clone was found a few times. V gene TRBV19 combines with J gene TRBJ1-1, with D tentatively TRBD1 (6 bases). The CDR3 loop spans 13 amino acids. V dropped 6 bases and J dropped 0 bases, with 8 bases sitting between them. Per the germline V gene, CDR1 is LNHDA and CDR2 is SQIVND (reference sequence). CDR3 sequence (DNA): TGTGCCAGTAGGCGACAGGTGAACACTGAAGCTTTCTTT. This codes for CASRRQVNTEAFF.